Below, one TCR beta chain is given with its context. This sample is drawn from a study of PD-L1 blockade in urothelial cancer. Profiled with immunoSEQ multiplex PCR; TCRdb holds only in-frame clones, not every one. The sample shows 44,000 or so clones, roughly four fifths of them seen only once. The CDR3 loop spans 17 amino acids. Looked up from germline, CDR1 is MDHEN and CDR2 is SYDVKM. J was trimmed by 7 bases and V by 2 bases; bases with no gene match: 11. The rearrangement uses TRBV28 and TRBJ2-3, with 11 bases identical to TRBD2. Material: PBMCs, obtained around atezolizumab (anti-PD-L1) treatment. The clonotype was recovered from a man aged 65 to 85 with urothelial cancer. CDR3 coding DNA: TGTGCCAGCAGTTTAAGGGTTGGGCGACTAGCGGGAAATACGCAGTATTTT. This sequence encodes CASSLRVGRLAGNTQYF.